This T cell receptor (beta chain) appears in the sequencing data of a study of cytomegalovirus exposure and HLA in healthy donors. Background on the study: Across roughly 400 genotyped donors, around 80% landed in the Caucasian-associated ancestry cluster. Study results and limitations: Cytomegalovirus status was reportedly diagnosed by the classifier with high specificity and sensitivity.

This clone appeared a few times. Its cognate antigen is unknown. This PCR relied on a set of 60 Vbeta primers and 13 Jbeta primers. The assay was immunoSEQ multiplex PCR, and TCRdb's table has in-frame clones only and misses some. Altogether about 110,000 clones are present, 55% to 80% being singletons, with the ten largest covering roughly 2.4%. CDR1 ENHRY and CDR2 SYGVKD come from the germline V gene. The CDR3 length is 16 residues. V lost 4 bases, J lost 1 base, and 7 bases stayed unmatched. Sequenced input: PBMCs. The sequence was collected from a woman younger than 45 in good health and CMV-seronegative. The rearrangement joins TRBV10-3 to TRBJ2-3; TRBD1 matches 8 bases. The CDR3 DNA follows: TGTGCCATCAGTGGGTCGACAGGGGATGGCACAGATACGCAGTATTTT. Its translation: CAISGSTGDGTDTQYF.